The 16 T cell receptor beta chains below were found in one sample sequenced in a study of cytomegalovirus exposure and HLA in healthy donors. It was with 60 Vbeta and 13 Jbeta primers that the PCR ran. Generated by immunoSEQ multiplex PCR, the TCRdb table keeps only in-frame clones and is missing some. Of about 210,000 clones in the sample, more than 75% were seen once. Sequenced sample: PBMCs. The receptors were sampled from a man aged 40-49 years in good health and CMV-seropositive.

Of note for this clone: The junction and the germline gene differ at one end; a read error may be behind it. The rearrangement links TRBV18 to TRBJ1-4; TRBD1 might be the D (5 bases). Germline V gene lookup returns CDR1 KGHSH and CDR2 LQKENI. This CDR3 spans 15 amino acids. CDR3 DNA: TGTGCCAGCTCCCCACAGAGGGACTGGAATGAAAAACTGTTTTTT. Translated, it gives CASSPQRDWNEKLFF.

The rearrangement uses TRBV27 and TRBJ2-2, with 8 nucleotides matching TRBD1. The CDR3 totals 16 residues. Losses at the gene ends were 2 bases for V and 1 base for J; bases not matched to a gene: 3. Germline V gene sequence: CDR1 MNHEY, CDR2 SMNVEV (reference sequence). The CDR3 is CASSLPGGLNTGELFF. The DNA of the CDR3 is TGTGCCAGCAGTTTACCAGGGGGCTTGAACACCGGGGAGCTGTTTTTT.

The V call is TRBV6-6, the J call TRBJ2-2, with a tentative D call TRBD1 (5 bases). Germline V lookup: CDR1 MNHNY, CDR2 SVGAGI (reference sequence). The CDR3 runs to 13 residues. V was shortened by 5 bases and J by 7 bases, with 11 bases between the two germline ends. CDR3 nucleotide sequence: TGTGCCAGCAGTCAGGGTGTAAACGGGGAGCTGTTTTTT. It codes for CASSQGVNGELFF.

V gene TRBV7-9 combines with J gene TRBJ1-4; maybe TRBD1 (6 bases). The CDR3 runs 15 residues. From germline, CDR1 is SEHNR and CDR2 FQNEAQ (reference sequence). V lost 5 bases to trimming and J lost 2 bases, with 12 bases between them. DNA for the CDR3: TGTGCCAGCAGCCCTAGGGGGGGCACTAATGAAAAACTGTTTTTT. Its protein is CASSPRGGTNEKLFF.

The rearrangement links TRBV19 to TRBJ1-5; D is possibly TRBD1 (6 bases). This CDR3 contains 16 residues. The V gene lost 6 bases and the J gene lost 0 bases, with 15 bases spanning the gap. CDR1 and CDR2 from the germline V gene are LNHDA and SQIVND (reference sequence). Here the CDR3 reads CASSRPTGYSNQPQHF. CDR3 nucleotides: TGTGCCAGTAGCCGACCGACAGGCTATAGCAATCAGCCCCAGCATTTT.

J is TRBJ2-2 and V is TRBV7-9, with 8 bases lining up with TRBD2. The CDR3 covers 14 residues. Germline V gene lookup returns CDR1 SEHNR and CDR2 FQNEAQ (reference sequence). After removal of 11 bases from V and 6 bases from J, the junction contained 11 bases not matched to a gene. The CDR3 spells CAVGRGGAPGELFF. CDR3 DNA: TGTGCCGTCGGTCGGGGGGGGGCCCCCGGGGAGCTGTTTTTT.

V gene TRBV6-1 combines with J gene TRBJ2-7; D may be TRBD1 (5 bases). Trimming took off 6 bases at V and 0 bases at J, with 12 bases between the two ends. Germline CDR1 and CDR2: MNHNS and SASEGT. The CDR3 sequence is 14 residues long. The CDR3 DNA follows: TGTGCCAGCAGGACCGGACAAAACTCCTACGAGCAGTACTTC. Translation: CASRTGQNSYEQYF.

The chain recombines TRBV9 with TRBJ2-2, with TRBD2 matching 13 bases. This CDR3 region has 17 residues. Looked up from germline, CDR1 is SGDLS and CDR2 is YYNGEE. Unmatched junction bases numbered 7, after V lost 3 bases and J lost 5 bases. CDR3 residues: CASSASGTSGVTGELFF. DNA of the CDR3: TGTGCCAGCAGCGCCTCCGGGACTAGCGGGGTGACCGGGGAGCTGTTTTTT.

The CDR3 region is CASSLPGNYGNTEAFF. CDR3 DNA sequence: TGTGCCAGCAGTTTACCGGGAAACTACGGGAACACTGAAGCTTTCTTT. The rearrangement joins TRBV28 to TRBJ1-1, with D unresolved. CDR1 is MDHEN, CDR2 SYDVKM, per germline. This CDR3 spans 16 amino acids. V was shortened by 2 bases and J by 1 base, with 14 bases between the two germline ends.

This clone was observed a single time. This sequence joins TRBV2 and TRBJ2-7; D possibly corresponds to TRBD1 (5 bases). V shed 6 bases and J shed 0 bases, with 12 bases lying between them. Germline V gene lookup returns CDR1 SNHLY and CDR2 FYNNEI. This CDR3 has 14 amino acids. The CDR3 reads CASRSTEPSYEQYF. The CDR3 coding sequence is TGTGCCAGCAGGTCGACAGAGCCCTCCTACGAGCAGTACTTC.

V usage is TRBV6-1 and J usage is TRBJ2-7; 11 bases line up with TRBD1. The J segment lost 7 bases and the V segment lost 11 bases, leaving 7 bases of the junction unmatched. This CDR3 is built from 12 residues. Per germline, CDR1 MNHNS and CDR2 SASEGT. CDR3 amino acids: CAGQGATDEQYF. CDR3 DNA: TGTGCCGGACAGGGGGCAACGGATGAGCAGTACTTC.

In its sample, this clone was seen a few times. This chain links TRBV29-1 with TRBJ2-2; 9 bases map to TRBD1. Looked up from germline, CDR1 is SQVTM and CDR2 is ANQGSEA. The CDR3 is 16 residues long. V trimming: 0 bases; J trimming: 6 bases; junction bases outside the gene matches: 8. CDR3: CSVEDQEGQGPGELFF. The CDR3 coding sequence is TGCAGCGTTGAAGATCAGGAGGGACAGGGCCCCGGGGAGCTGTTTTTT.

In nucleotides, the CDR3 is TGTGCCAGCAGTGTTCTGGGGAGAGGAGATGGCTACACCTTC. This translates into CASSVLGRGDGYTF. V is TRBV6-1 and J is TRBJ1-2; no clear D. The CDR3 consists of 14 residues. The germline V gene encodes CDR1 MNHNS and CDR2 SASEGT. Trimming shortened V by 4 bases and J by 6 bases, and 15 bases separated the two germline ends.

Only a few counts were recorded for this clone. The chain employs TRBV7-9 and TRBJ1-1; no clear D gene. This CDR3 comprises 12 residues. Germline lookup yields CDR1 SEHNR and CDR2 FQNEAQ (reference sequence). V was shortened by 5 bases and J by 5 bases, with 9 bases between the two germline ends. The CDR3 loop reads CASSIGGTEAFF. The CDR3 DNA sequence: TGTGCCAGCAGCATCGGCGGGACTGAAGCTTTCTTT.

V is TRBV7-2 and J is TRBJ1-1, with 11 nucleotides matching TRBD1. Trimming took 1 base from V and 4 from J; bases not matched to a gene: 5. This CDR3 has 16 amino acids. Germline CDR1 reads SGHTA; CDR2 reads FQGNSA. The CDR3 sequence: CASSLDSGTGGTEAFF. Written as DNA, the CDR3 is TGTGCCAGCAGCTTAGATTCGGGGACAGGGGGCACTGAAGCTTTCTTT.

The V gene is TRBV10-3, the J gene TRBJ1-6, with D perhaps TRBD1 (6 bases). V was pared by 4 bases and J by 8 bases, with 9 bases between. The CDR3 extends over 13 amino acids. Germline CDR1 reads ENHRY; CDR2 reads SYGVKD. The CDR3 spells CAISVQGDSPLHF. The CDR3, as DNA: TGTGCCATCAGTGTACAGGGCGATTCACCCCTCCACTTT.